Below, 30 T cell receptor beta chains from the same sample are listed, as sequenced in a study of T cell repertoires in cytomegalovirus infection. TCRdb re-called the reads through MiXCR, storing one row per CDR3 protein. The repertoire holds 680,000 or so distinct CDR3 sequences, with around 35% as singletons. Their recognized antigens are unknown. Source: cultured PBMCs, taken from culture after CMV antigen stimulation. Source of these receptors: a human donor in good health (CMV status not recorded). Some clones in this sample may be carry-over from other donors' samples.

This clonotype was detected a few times. This chain uses TRBV6-1 with TRBJ2-7, with 8 bases that match TRBD1. Per germline, CDR1 MNHNS and CDR2 SASEGT. With 5 bases clipped from V and 0 bases from J, the junction kept 6 bases outside the gene matches. CDR3 size: 15 residues. The CDR3 DNA reads as TGTGCCAGCAGTCGACAGGGGCCGGGCTCCTACGAGCAGTACTTC. Its protein product is CASSRQGPGSYEQYF.

This clonotype was found many times. The V and J genes are TRBV7-2 and TRBJ2-3; 7 bases match TRBD1. The ends lost 6 bases at V and 3 bases at J; junction bases unmatched: 3. The CDR3 has 13 amino acids. Germline V gene data show CDR1 as SGHTA and CDR2 as FQGNSA. CDR3 residues: CASSSQGTDTQYF. CDR3 DNA: TGTGCCAGCAGTTCACAGGGGACAGATACGCAGTATTTT.

This clonotype was counted between two and nine times. The CDR3 loop reads CASKPTGYTEAFF. CDR3 nucleotides: TGTGCCAGCAAACCTACAGGGTACACTGAAGCTTTCTTT. The chain has TRBV28 and TRBJ1-1; tentatively, D is TRBD1 (6 bases). The CDR3 is 13 amino acids. The germline V and J ends were trimmed by 7 bases and 3 bases, with 12 bases remaining between them. From germline, CDR1 is MDHEN and CDR2 SYDVKM.

The rearrangement joins TRBV12-3 or TRBV12-4 to TRBJ1-3; D is undetermined. V was shortened by 8 bases and J by 0 bases, with 14 bases between the two germline ends. The CDR3 runs 15 residues. CDR3 sequence: CASGPPATSGNTIYF. CDR3 sequence (DNA): TGTGCCAGCGGGCCCCCGGCTACCTCTGGAAACACCATATATTTT.

The V gene is TRBV6-2 or TRBV6-3, the J gene TRBJ2-2, with TRBD2 matching 13 bases. The CDR3 consists of 16 residues. The germline CDR1 and CDR2 sequences are MNHEY and SVGEGT. Germline trimming cut 8 bases from V and 7 bases from J; bases unmatched to any gene: 10. CDR3 nucleotides: TGTGCCAGCGCTGGACTAGCGGGAGCAGGGTTCGGGGAGCTGTTTTTT. Translating gives CASAGLAGAGFGELFF.

This clonotype was recorded a few times. The rearrangement joins TRBV25-1 to TRBJ2-3, with TRBD1 matching 8 bases. Germline CDR1 and CDR2: MGHDK and SYGVNS. With 5 bases clipped from V and 3 bases from J, the junction kept 4 bases outside the gene matches. The CDR3 totals 14 residues. The CDR3 nucleotides are TGTGCCAGCAGTCAGGACAGGGATACAGATACGCAGTATTTT. This sequence encodes CASSQDRDTDTQYF.

The sample holds a few counts of this clonotype. The gene calls are TRBV5-4 and TRBJ1-2, with unresolved D. This CDR3 has 14 amino acids. The V end lost 1 base, the J end lost 5 bases, and 12 bases lay between the germline ends. Germline V gene lookup returns CDR1 SGHNT and CDR2 YYREEE (reference sequence). Here the CDR3 DNA reads TGTGCCAGCAGCTTGTGGGAGGCGAGGTATGGCTACACCTTC. It codes for CASSLWEARYGYTF.

This clonotype turned up a few times. This chain connects TRBV7-2 to TRBJ2-7, with D perhaps matching TRBD2 (6 bases). Per the germline V gene, CDR1 is SGHTA and CDR2 is FQGNSA. The CDR3 consists of 14 residues. V lost 2 bases, J lost 7 bases, and 15 bases lay in between. The CDR3 nucleotides are TGTGCCAGCAGCTTACCCGGGAGCACGGAAGAGCAGTACTTC. As protein: CASSLPGSTEEQYF. Combining the CDR3 with reference TRBV7-2 and TRBJ2-7 gives the whole variable domain GAGVSQSPSNKVTEKGKDVELRCDPISGHTALYWYRQSLGQGLEFLIYFQGNSAPDKSGLPSDRFSAERTGGSVSTLTIQRTQQEDSAVYLCASSLPGSTEEQYFGPGTRLTVT.

This chain's CDR3 is CASSTGGKGDTEAFF. The CDR3 DNA sequence: TGTGCCAGTTCCACAGGGGGCAAAGGGGACACTGAAGCTTTCTTT. The chain combines TRBV5-4 with TRBJ1-1; TRBD1 agrees at 9 bases. This CDR3 contains 15 residues. V was clipped by 8 bases and J by 3 bases; unmatched bases: 11. The germline V gene encodes CDR1 SGHNT and CDR2 YYREEE (reference sequence).

The chain recombines TRBV6-2 or TRBV6-3 with TRBJ1-6; 7 bases match TRBD1. CDR1 and CDR2 from the germline V gene are MNHEY and SVGEGT. V shed 8 bases, J shed 8 bases, and the junction held 6 bases outside the gene matches. CDR3 length: 13 residues. CDR3 loop: CASGWTGDSPLHF. The CDR3 bases are TGTGCCAGCGGGTGGACAGGAGATTCACCCCTCCACTTT.

The J gene is TRBJ1-1, the V gene TRBV6-6; D unclear. The CDR3 covers 13 residues. Trimming took 5 bases from V and 1 from J, leaving 8 bases between them. Germline-derived CDR1 and CDR2 are MNHNY and SVGAGI (reference sequence). The CDR3 loop reads CASSPHQNTEAFF. The DNA of the CDR3 is TGTGCCAGCAGTCCCCACCAGAACACTGAAGCTTTCTTT.

The rearrangement uses TRBV4-1 and TRBJ1-2; D call uncertain. The CDR3 runs to 16 residues. Deletions cut 1 base from V and 4 bases from J, with 16 bases between. Looked up from germline, CDR1 is MGHRA and CDR2 is YSYEKL. The CDR3 here is CASSQVTHRALYGYTF. The CDR3 DNA is TGCGCCAGCAGCCAAGTAACCCACAGAGCACTCTATGGCTACACCTTC.

This clonotype was seen at least ten times. V and J are TRBV7-2 and TRBJ1-2; no reliable D call. The CDR3 sequence is 14 residues long. Germline lookup yields CDR1 SGHTA and CDR2 FQGNSA. The V end was cut by 2 bases, the J end by 6 bases, with 13 bases between. CDR3 residues: CASSLIRGRDGYTF. CDR3 DNA: TGTGCCAGCAGCTTAATCCGGGGTCGAGATGGCTACACCTTC.

This clonotype was found once. This sequence joins TRBV5-6 and TRBJ1-1, with D unclear. The CDR3 length is 14 residues. Germline CDR1 reads SGHDT; CDR2 reads YYEEEE. Trimming shortened V by 1 base and J by 8 bases, and 15 bases separated the two germline ends. CDR3 coding DNA: TGTGCCAGCAGCTTGATGGTCCCGGGTAGAGAAGCTTTCTTT. This translates into CASSLMVPGREAFF.

This chain uses TRBV7-9 with TRBJ1-3, with D uncertain. Germline loops: CDR1 SEHNR, CDR2 FQNEAQ (reference sequence). The CDR3 contains 15 residues. Trimming cost V 0 bases and J 4 bases, with 10 bases left between them. This CDR3 is CASSLAQRGGNTIYF. CDR3 DNA sequence: TGTGCCAGCAGCTTAGCCCAGCGGGGAGGAAACACCATATATTTT.

This clonotype showed up just once. The chain employs TRBV28 and TRBJ2-7, with TRBD2 matching over 10 bases. The CDR3 is 15 residues long. Germline assignment: CDR1 MDHEN and CDR2 SYDVKM. The trim removed 6 bases at V and 3 bases at J, leaving 8 bases unmatched. CDR3 sequence: CASSKPLAGVYEQYF. The CDR3 nucleotides read TGTGCCAGCAGCAAACCTCTAGCGGGAGTCTACGAGCAGTACTTC.

V and J are TRBV19 and TRBJ1-1, with a weak D call TRBD1 (6 bases). The CDR3 totals 15 residues. V was cut by 4 bases and J by 3 bases, with 15 bases left in between. The V gene's germline CDR1 is LNHDA and CDR2 SQIVND (reference sequence). This chain's CDR3 is CASSNLGGRDTEAFF. CDR3 DNA sequence: TGTGCCAGTAGTAATCTCGGGGGGCGGGACACTGAAGCTTTCTTT.

Only one count was recorded for this clonotype. The J gene is TRBJ2-1, the V gene TRBV2; perhaps TRBD1 as D (6 bases). Germline-derived CDR1 and CDR2 are SNHLY and FYNNEI. CDR3 size: 13 residues. V was pared by 7 bases and J by 5 bases, with 12 bases between. CDR3: CASIRTEDNEQFF. In DNA, the CDR3 is TGTGCCAGCATCCGGACAGAAGACAATGAGCAGTTCTTC. The whole variable domain, remainder taken from reference TRBV2 and TRBJ2-1, is EPEVTQTPSHQVTQMGQEVILRCVPISNHLYFYWYRQILGQKVEFLVSFYNNEISEKSEIFDDQFSVERPDGSNFTLKIRSTKLEDSAMYFCASIRTEDNEQFFGPGTRLTVL.

The chain joins TRBV20-1 to TRBJ1-1, with 7 bases fitting TRBD1. V trimming: 7 bases; J trimming: 0 bases; junction bases outside the gene matches: 5. Germline V gives CDR1 DFQATT, CDR2 SNEGSKA (reference sequence). This CDR3 has 13 residues. The CDR3 reads CSVATGMNTEAFF. For the CDR3, the DNA is TGCAGTGTAGCGACAGGGATGAACACTGAAGCTTTCTTT.

A few counts support this clonotype. The rearrangement uses TRBV6-6 and TRBJ1-1, with D possibly TRBD1 on 6 matching bases. Trimming took 5 bases from V and 2 from J, leaving 9 bases between them. The CDR3 loop spans 13 amino acids. Germline loops: CDR1 MNHNY, CDR2 SVGAGI (reference sequence). CDR3 amino acids: CASSGQFNTEAFF. The DNA for the CDR3 is TGTGCCAGCAGTGGACAGTTCAACACTGAAGCTTTCTTT.

This clonotype was seen a single time. DNA for the CDR3: TGTGCCATCAGTGAGTCTGCGCCTGGAGGAAAAGAGACCCAGTACTTC. Translated, it gives CAISESAPGGKETQYF. V gene TRBV10-3 combines with J gene TRBJ2-5, with TRBD2 as a possible D gene (5 bases). The V end lost 0 bases, the J end lost 3 bases, and 14 bases lay between the germline ends. The V gene's germline CDR1 is ENHRY and CDR2 SYGVKD. The CDR3 has 16 amino acids.

V and J are TRBV10-2 and TRBJ2-5; either TRBD1 or TRBD2 may supply D (6 bases each). Germline CDR1 WSHSY, CDR2 SAAADI. CDR3 length: 14 residues. The V end lost 1 base, the J end lost 4 bases, and 10 bases lay between the germline ends. CDR3 loop: CASSEYGGGETQYF. Here the CDR3 DNA reads TGCGCCAGCAGTGAGTACGGAGGGGGAGAGACCCAGTACTTC.

The V gene is TRBV4-2, the J gene TRBJ2-3, with D possibly matching TRBD2 (5 bases). Between the trimmed V and J ends, which lost 5 bases and 5 bases, there was a span of 17 bases. The CDR3 has 15 residues. CDR1 and CDR2 from the germline V gene are LGHNA and YNFKEQ. Here the CDR3 DNA reads TGTGCCAGCAGCTCATCGCGGGCGTCGGGAGATACGCAGTATTTT. This sequence encodes CASSSSRASGDTQYF.

This clonotype was detected many times. The chain joins TRBV10-2 to TRBJ2-2; D is uncertain. Germline CDR1 and CDR2: WSHSY and SAAADI. CDR3 length: 18 amino acids. The ends were cut back, 0 bases at V and 2 bases at J, with 16 bases in the middle. DNA for the CDR3: TGCGCCAGCAGTGAGTCTCGGCGGACCCCTCGAAACACCGGGGAGCTGTTTTTT. Encoded protein: CASSESRRTPRNTGELFF.

This rearrangement joins TRBV10-3 to TRBJ1-6, with D possibly matching TRBD1 (5 bases). Germline CDR1 reads ENHRY; CDR2 reads SYGVKD. Trimming stripped 0 bases from V and 8 bases from J, with 14 bases between. CDR3 length equals 16 residues. In DNA, the CDR3 is TGTGCCATCAGTGAGTCCCCGCAGGGTCCCGATTCACCCCTCCACTTT. It encodes CAISESPQGPDSPLHF.

The chain employs TRBV12-3 or TRBV12-4 and TRBJ1-3; no reliable D call. V lost 8 bases and J 0 bases, leaving 11 bases between the germline ends. The CDR3 has 14 residues. In nucleotides, the CDR3 is TGTGCCAGCCGATCGGTTAACTCTGGAAACACCATATATTTT. Its translation is CASRSVNSGNTIYF.

The sample holds a few counts of this clonotype. The V gene is TRBV5-6, the J gene TRBJ2-6; D unclear. CDR1 is SGHDT and CDR2 is YYEEEE in the germline V gene. The V end was cut by 0 bases, the J end by 0 bases, with 4 bases between. CDR3 length equals 15 residues. DNA for the CDR3: TGTGCCAGCAGCTTGGGGATCTCTGGGGCCAACGTCCTGACTTTC. Its protein is CASSLGISGANVLTF.

V is TRBV12-3 or TRBV12-4 and J is TRBJ2-3; either TRBD1 or TRBD2 may fit D (5 bases each). Trimming stripped 3 bases from V and 0 bases from J, with 10 bases between. This CDR3 spans 15 amino acids. CDR3 sequence reads: CASSFSGPSTDTQYF. As DNA, the CDR3 is TGTGCCAGCAGTTTCTCGGGGCCTAGCACAGATACGCAGTATTTT.

The chain carries TRBV20-1 and TRBJ2-1; TRBD2 agrees at 12 bases. Germline V gene data show CDR1 as DFQATT and CDR2 as SNEGSKA (reference sequence). The V gene end was trimmed by 3 bases and the J gene end by 9 bases; junction bases not matched to a gene: 6. CDR3 length equals 14 residues. CDR3 amino acids: CSASLAGGPGEQFF. The CDR3 DNA reads TGCAGTGCTAGTCTAGCGGGGGGGCCAGGTGAGCAGTTCTTC.

The table lists this clonotype with a few counts. The chain couples TRBV28 to TRBJ1-5; unclear D gene. Trimming stripped 7 bases from V and 0 bases from J, with 16 bases between. Germline loops: CDR1 MDHEN, CDR2 SYDVKM. The CDR3 totals 16 residues. This CDR3 reads CASMRRGYSSNQPQHF. For the CDR3, the DNA is TGTGCCAGCATGCGACGAGGGTATTCTAGCAATCAGCCCCAGCATTTT. Variable domain in full (rest from reference TRBV28 and TRBJ1-5): DVKVTQSSRYLVKRTGEKVFLECVQDMDHENMFWYRQDPGLGLRLIYFSYDVKMKEKGDIPEGYSVSREKKERFSLILESASTNQTSMYLCASMRRGYSSNQPQHFGDGTRLSIL.